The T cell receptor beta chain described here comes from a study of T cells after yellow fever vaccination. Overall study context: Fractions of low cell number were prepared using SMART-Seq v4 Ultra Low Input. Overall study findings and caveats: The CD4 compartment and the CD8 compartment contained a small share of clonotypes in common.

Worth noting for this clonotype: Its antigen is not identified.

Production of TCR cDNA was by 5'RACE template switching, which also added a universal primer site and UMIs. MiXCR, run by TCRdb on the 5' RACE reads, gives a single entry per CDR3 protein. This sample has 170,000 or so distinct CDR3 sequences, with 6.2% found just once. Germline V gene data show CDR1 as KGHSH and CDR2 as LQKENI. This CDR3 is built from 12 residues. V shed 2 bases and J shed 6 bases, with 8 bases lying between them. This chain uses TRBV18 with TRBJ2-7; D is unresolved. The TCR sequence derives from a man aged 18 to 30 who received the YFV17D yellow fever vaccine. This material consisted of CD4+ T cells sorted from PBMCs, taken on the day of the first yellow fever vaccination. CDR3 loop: CASSPTGPEQYF. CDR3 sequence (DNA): TGTGCCAGCTCACCAACGGGTCCCGAGCAGTACTTC.